This T cell receptor beta chain was identified during a study of cytomegalovirus exposure and HLA in healthy donors (dated by TCRdb to between 2016 and 2019). A note on the overall study: An earlier analysis of 587 of the donors reported approximately 260 Gb of sequence data and 100 million to 120 million unique TCR beta sequences obtained from approximately 180 million T cells. Class I and class II HLA loci were covered by the typing at four-digit resolution. The later analysis used no new phenotypic data to find candidate immune exposures, relying instead on TCR beta sequences and their occurrence across donors. Of the approximately 400 genotyped donors, about 80% fell in the genetic ancestry cluster associated with self-reported Caucasian donors. Besides the first cohort of 500 to 700 subjects, a separate validation cohort made up of some 110 different subjects was used. Across some 400 genotyped donors of the cohort, an average of approximately 240,000 unique TCR beta nucleotide sequences per donor were sequenced, and roughly 18% of those sequences were non-productive. An early release covering roughly 600 HLA-typed donors comprised about 320 gigabases of sequencing data and 85 million or so unique TCR sequences. To predict cytomegalovirus infection status, the study brought together high-throughput TCR immunosequencing, statistical association of individual TCRs with disease status, and machine learning. Genome-wide SNP genotypes for about 65% of the 666 donors were used in a later genetic analysis, which treated that subset as a discovery cohort. The T cell repertoires of some 670 subjects were profiled by immunosequencing and related to cytomegalovirus serostatus. To decide whether each TCR beta V gene segment behaved as functional or pseudogenic, an earlier analysis of some 570 of the donors relied on high-throughput TCR beta sequencing. Several DR-DQ haplotypes were handled as single units for association and clustering because linkage in the cohort was strong. Typing coverage varied by locus: roughly 629-640 donors for A, B, C, DRB1 and DQB1; about 520 for DQA1; 606 for DPA1; approximately 490 for DPB1. In a later analysis, previously published TCR beta repertoires from 666 donors were re-analyzed and high-resolution HLA genotyping was added so that TCR occurrence patterns could be studied. Every repertoire in the discovery cohort had been generated on one and the same sequencing platform. Donor age, sex, ethnicity and CMV serostatus were compiled together with the repertoire data. The study aimed to test whether cataloging public T cell receptors could reveal signatures of past pathogen exposure.

Receptor libraries were prepared by the immunoSEQ multiplex PCR assay. The multiplex PCR relied on a mix of 60 forward primers for TCR Vbeta segments and 13 reverse primers for TCR Jbeta segments. The CDR3 region of rearranged TCR beta genes was amplified from genomic DNA with a multiplex PCR assay. The amplified TCR beta libraries were sequenced on the Illumina HiSeq System as 87-base-pair reads. On the study's bioinformatics: A later analysis tallied 75 million to 85 million unique TCR beta chains across the 700 or so repertoires, and approximately 11 million of those chains were shared by two or more donors. Raw reads were error-corrected and collapsed into unique sequences by a nearest-neighbor algorithm in which closely related sequences were merged to remove PCR and sequencing errors. CDR3 sequences were aligned to IMGT reference sequences to assign V, D and J gene segments. For a sequence to be retained, at least a six-nucleotide match to both a V gene segment and a J gene segment was required. Rearrangements were called productive when the CDR3 lacked stop codons and stayed in frame with V and J; all others were non-productive. Following IMGT convention, CDR3 was defined as the stretch from the second conserved V-encoded cysteine up to the conserved J-encoded phenylalanine. The earlier analysis of about 610 of the donors excluded sequences that lacked an unambiguous match to a single V gene segment. In an earlier analysis of about 590 of the donors, a V segment was called functional when productive rearrangements were above 56.7%, and segregating when the standard deviation between donors exceeded 5%. To diagnose cytomegalovirus status from the catalog of TCR beta chain sequences, a statistical classification framework was built. In a later analysis, V and J genes were assigned by comparing TCR nucleotide sequences against IMGT/GENE-DB human TR gene sequences. The TCRdist pipeline was used in a later analysis to assign CDR3 sequences and most-parsimonious VDJ recombination scenarios. In a later analysis, every TCR beta chain was defined by the combination of its CDR3 amino acid sequence and its V-gene family, and reads without a unique V-gene family were dropped. In a later analysis, several hundred highly shared, low-generation-probability nucleotide sequences were removed to address suspected cross-contamination and a sequencing artifact. A later analysis calculated a clonal expansion index for each public chain from normalized within-repertoire ranks of inferred template counts. A later analysis computed generation probabilities with a VDJ recombination model fitted to out-of-frame rearrangements, and checked the results against IGoR. Hypergeometric tests were used in a later analysis to score TCR-TCR, TCR-HLA and TCR-CMV co-occurrence, with a repertoire-size bias correction applied to the TCR pairs. In a later analysis, false discovery rates were estimated by permuting HLA or CMV assignments 20 times. In a later analysis, co-occurring TCRs were grouped using DBSCAN, with TCRdist sequence similarity added in when clustering inside HLA-allele-positive subsets. Repertoires with fewer than 30,000 or more than 120,000 public chains, plus five repertoires with anomalous nucleotide sharing, were excluded from co-occurrence clustering. Sourced from immuneACCESS, this table was stored by TCRdb with only in-frame sequences that have V and J called. A share of the clones is absent; for the studies checked, an unresolved V gene accounts for under half, and the remainder has no known explanation. The V and J calls and the clone size are those of that table, but D and trimming were determined from the DNA. A total of around 190,000 clones appear in this sample, approximately 80% of them only once. The leading ten clones occupy 1.2% of the sample.

This clone was observed a handful of times. The target of this receptor is not known. Base-call qualities are not available, and no considerably larger clone is one nucleotide away. Overall results and qualifications from the work: A later analysis associated about 16,000 TCR beta sequences with specific HLA alleles at a false discovery rate of 0.05. The 87-base-pair reads could not distinguish some IMGT-functional V segments, including TRBV6-2 and TRBV6-3, so those segments were excluded. Correlated functional status among segregating V segments might reflect linkage disequilibrium, but an unknown experimental factor could not be ruled out. A later genetic analysis reported fewer N-insertions in productive TCRs among donors in an Asian-associated ancestry cluster than the approximately 700-donor mean. The only immune exposure information available for the cohort was CMV serostatus. Only TCR beta chains were sequenced in this cohort, and the absence of alpha or paired-chain data limited detectable features. Most TCR sequences were observed very rarely across donors, whereas some public TCRs were present in many individuals. In an earlier analysis of 587 of the donors, most TCR beta V segments appeared in productive rearrangements about 87% or about 30% of the time, broadly matching IMGT annotations. A cluster of highly shared sequence variants was judged likely to represent a technical artifact of the sequencing pipeline. Because HLA typing was missing for some donors at each locus, association tests included only the typed subset. According to a later analysis, parvovirus B19, influenza, CMV and Epstein-Barr virus appeared linked to several top co-occurrence clusters. A further reported finding was that TCR beta sequences accurately predicted the HLA-A and HLA-B alleles for most subjects in the first cohort. Presence/absence analyses assumed roughly uniform sequencing depth across donors, an assumption that may not hold. In vitro tests confirmed that a few of the cytomegalovirus-associated TCR beta chains recognize cytomegalovirus antigens. In a later analysis, HLA-associated TCR beta chains showed more clonal expansion and lower generation probabilities than non-associated chains that were equally common. According to a later analysis, most CMV-associated TCR beta chains appeared to be HLA-restricted, and the HLA associations seemed to be driven largely by CMV exposure. Because counts were too low, 15 to 20 rarely observed V segments, including chromosome 9 orphons, were left out of the earlier analysis of 587 of the donors. Cytomegalovirus status was reported to be diagnosed by the classifier with high specificity and sensitivity in both the original and validation cohorts. The authors suggested that the approach could potentially be generalized to other disease states and immunological phenotypes. Strong co-occurrence of HLA alleles, especially DR and DQ, made assigning TCR associations to individual alleles difficult. V-gene and J-gene trimming of TCR beta chains was associated with a missense DCLRE1C variant in a later genetic analysis, and the association was replicated in an independent cohort. A total of some 180 TCR beta chains were listed by the study as associated with cytomegalovirus. A later analysis found that TCR association rates varied across HLA loci, with DRB1 alleles showing the most associated TCRs and HLA-C alleles the fewest.

From the germline V gene, CDR1 is SQVTM and CDR2 is ANQGSEA. Spanning cysteine to phenylalanine, the CDR3 consists of 12 amino acids. This entry keeps only the CDR3 DNA: 36 bases, framed from base 1. V drops 4 bases and J drops 8 bases, leaving 11 bases in between. The cohort comprised approximately 700 healthy bone marrow donors. At the time of sampling, all cohort members were nominally healthy, though unrecorded immune exposures were likely present. The donor was CMV seropositive and was included in the group of about 290 seropositive cohort members. A peripheral blood sample was provided by each donor, and peripheral blood mononuclear cells were used for TCR beta sequencing. The Qiagen DNeasy Blood Extraction Kit was used to extract genomic DNA from the blood cell samples.

Sequencing was carried out using PBMCs. The clonotype was recovered from a girl aged 2-9 years in good health and CMV-seropositive. The chain is encoded by TRBV29-1 joined to TRBJ1-4, with TRBD1 tentatively as D gene (6 bases match). The DNA sequence follows: TGCAGCGTTGTACAGGGTGGAGAAAAACTGTTTTTT. Its protein reads: CSVVQGGEKLFF.